The rows below give T cell receptor beta chains drawn from one sample of a study of early T cells in non-severe SARS-CoV-2 infection. TCRdb analysed the 5' RACE reads with MiXCR anew, one entry per CDR3 protein. This repertoire shows under 60,000 distinct CDR3 sequences, around 6% found once; its top ten account for 4.5%. Material: whole blood. The receptor set was obtained from an adult who was a healthcare worker with PCR-confirmed SARS-CoV-2 infection or an uninfected control (not recorded which). The CDR3 runs from the conserved cysteine through the conserved F or W. D genes are given only for firm matches. Not every row has a clone size; where given, it reads once, few, many or a size class.

TRBV29-1,many,.,TRBJ1-4,TGCAGCGTTGGCGAGGAAAAACTGTTTTTT,CSVGEEKLFF
TRBV6-5,many,.,TRBJ1-2,TGTGCCAGCAGTTACTCGATAATCTATGGCTACACCTTC,CASSYSIIYGYTF
TRBV6-2/TRBV6-3,many,TRBD2,TRBJ2-5,TGTGCCAGCTCCGGGGTAGCGGGAGATGAGACCCAGTACTTC,CASSGVAGDETQYF
TRBV7-9,few,.,TRBJ2-2,TGTGCCAGCAGCTTACCCGGAGGGCCGGACACCGGGGAGCTGTTTTTT,CASSLPGGPDTGELFF
TRBV6-4,few,TRBD1,TRBJ2-7,TGTGCCAGCAGTGACTCGGGACAGACGTCCTACGAGCAGTACTTC,CASSDSGQTSYEQYF
TRBV3-1,many,TRBD1,TRBJ1-2,TGTGCCAGCAGCCACGGGCGGCCACAGGGGGACTATGGCTACACCTTC,CASSHGRPQGDYGYTF
TRBV5-4,few,.,TRBJ2-1,TGTGCCAGCAGCTTGACGGGACGATTGGAGCAGTTCTTC,CASSLTGRLEQFF
TRBV9,many,TRBD1,TRBJ1-2,TGTGCCAGCACCCCCCCCGGGACAGGGGGCAATGATGGCTACACCTTC,CASTPPGTGGNDGYTF
TRBV18,many,TRBD2,TRBJ2-1,TGTGCCAGCTCACACGCTCGACTAGCGGGGGACAACAATGAGCAGTTCTTC,CASSHARLAGDNNEQFF
TRBV7-9,.,.,TRBJ1-3,TGTGCCAGCAGCACCGCGACCACGAGGAGTGGAAACACCATATATTTT,CASSTATTRSGNTIYF
TRBV2,.,TRBD1,TRBJ2-3,TGTGCCAGCAGCCCTGACAGGGGCCCCACAGATACGCAGTATTTT,CASSPDRGPTDTQYF
TRBV5-6,many,TRBD2,TRBJ2-1,TGTGCCAGCAGCCCCGGGACTAGCTATGCTGAGCAGTTCTTC,CASSPGTSYAEQFF
TRBV30,many,.,TRBJ2-7,TGTGCCTGGAGTGTACATGGGTCTCACGAGCAGTACTTC,CAWSVHGSHEQYF
TRBV7-9,.,.,TRBJ2-3,TGTGCCAGCAGTTTGGGAGGCTTGTCGGCAGATACGCAGTATTTT,CASSLGGLSADTQYF
TRBV5-4,.,TRBD1,TRBJ1-6,TGTGCCAGCAGTACGGGACAGGTCCATTCACCCCTCCACTTT,CASSTGQVHSPLHF
TRBV5-5,many,.,TRBJ1-1,TGTGCCAGCAGCCCTAATATAGTAGACAGATTGGGGACTGAAGCTTTCTTT,CASSPNIVDRLGTEAFF
TRBV12-3/TRBV12-4,many,.,TRBJ2-5,TGTGCCAGCAGTCCGCGGGGGCGGGCTCCCGGAGAGACCCAGTACTTC,CASSPRGRAPGETQYF
TRBV5-5,few,.,TRBJ2-1,TGTGCCAGCGGTGGACAGCCGAGCTCCTACAATGAGCAGTTCTTC,CASGGQPSSYNEQFF
TRBV12-3/TRBV12-4,many,TRBD2,TRBJ2-1,TGTGCCAGCAGTTTAGAACTAGCGGGAGCGGACGGTGAGCAGTTCTTC,CASSLELAGADGEQFF
TRBV20-1,many,TRBD1,TRBJ2-5,TGCAGTGCTAAAATGGGACAGCAAGAGACCCAGTACTTC,CSAKMGQQETQYF
TRBV30,many,.,TRBJ1-2,TGTGCCTGGTATTCCCGGAGAGGCTATGGCTACACCTTC,CAWYSRRGYGYTF
TRBV29-1,.,.,TRBJ1-1,TGCAGCGTGTGGGTAGGGGTCGGCACTGAAGCTTTCTTT,CSVWVGVGTEAFF
TRBV27,many,TRBD2,TRBJ2-7,TGTGCCAGCAGCTTCAGCGGGGAGAAGGAGCAGTACTTC,CASSFSGEKEQYF
TRBV5-1,.,.,TRBJ2-1,TGCGCCAGCAGCTTGAGGGCAGAGAAGGGTCATGAGCAGTTCTTC,CASSLRAEKGHEQFF
TRBV7-2,.,.,TRBJ2-3,TGTGCCAGCAGCTCCACCGGGATACCTCTCACAGATACGCAGTATTTT,CASSSTGIPLTDTQYF
TRBV20-1,many,.,TRBJ1-4,TGCAGTGCTAGTGGCGGGGGCGCGTCTAATGAAAAACTGTTTTTT,CSASGGGASNEKLFF
TRBV5-1,few,.,TRBJ1-2,TGCGCCAGCAGCCGGGGGACCCTTCCTATGCGGGACTATGGCTACACCTTC,CASSRGTLPMRDYGYTF